Below are 6 T cell receptor beta chains sequenced from a single sample in a study of beta chain features in type 1 diabetes. Study-wide results and limits: Researchers report that Type 1 diabetes patients had moderately but significantly shorter TCRB CDR3s across all four CD4+ subsets.

TCRB transcripts that were expressed got sequenced, as all of the isolated RNA had been reverse transcribed. Assay: immunoSEQ multiplex PCR; the TCRdb copy retains only in-frame clones and omits some. Of fewer than 350,000 clones listed, 15% are singletons. Their target antigens are unknown. Sequencing was carried out using naive CD4+ T cells from blood. These receptors were obtained from a man aged 18 to 35 with type 1 diabetes.

CDR3 sequence reads: CASSHLRDRGLNEQYF. CDR3 DNA sequence: TGTGCCAGCAGCCATCTCCGGGACAGGGGCTTGAACGAGCAGTACTTC. The V and J genes are TRBV14 and TRBJ2-7; 10 bases map to TRBD1. Germline lookup yields CDR1 SGHDN and CDR2 FVKESK. The CDR3 runs 16 residues. The V segment lost 3 bases and the J segment 5 bases; nucleotides outside the gene matches: 10. Complete variable domain (other parts from reference TRBV14 and TRBJ2-7): EAGVTQFPSHSVIEKGQTVTLRCDPISGHDNLYWYRRVMGKEIKFLLHFVKESKQDESGMPNNRFLAERTGGTYSTLKVQPAELEDSGVYFCASSHLRDRGLNEQYFGPGTRLTVT.

The V call is TRBV6-1, the J call TRBJ2-7, with 8 bases fitting TRBD2. CDR3 length equals 18 residues. Germline V gene lookup returns CDR1 MNHNS and CDR2 SASEGT. The J segment lost 0 bases and the V segment lost 0 bases, leaving 10 bases of the junction unmatched. CDR3 coding DNA: TGTGCCAGCAGTGAAGCCAGAGTGGCGGGGGGCCCCTCCTACGAGCAGTACTTC. Translating gives CASSEARVAGGPSYEQYF.

Only a few counts were recorded for this clone. The V and J genes are TRBV11-2 and TRBJ1-2, with D perhaps TRBD1 (5 bases). With 3 bases removed from V and 2 bases from J, the gap between germline ends came to 16 bases. The CDR3 length is 16 residues. Germline V gene data show CDR1 as SGHAT and CDR2 as FQNNGV. CDR3 protein: CASSFDLRVRNYGYTF. The CDR3, as DNA: TGTGCCAGCAGCTTCGACCTCAGGGTCCGCAACTATGGCTACACCTTC.

In its sample, this clone was seen a few times. The V gene is TRBV18, the J gene TRBJ2-3; D is undetermined. V was trimmed by 0 bases and J by 0 bases, leaving 4 bases between them. Germline V gene lookup returns CDR1 KGHSH and CDR2 LQKENI. The CDR3 spans 14 residues. CDR3 loop: CASSPPASTDTQYF. The DNA for the CDR3 is TGTGCCAGCTCACCACCGGCTAGCACAGATACGCAGTATTTT.

This clone was recorded a few times. V usage is TRBV30 and J usage is TRBJ2-5; D might be TRBD1 (5 bases). V was cut by 5 bases and J by 4 bases, with 17 bases left in between. There are 14 residues in the CDR3. CDR1 and CDR2 from the germline V gene are GTSNPN and SVGIG (reference sequence). CDR3 sequence (DNA): TGTGCCTGGCGTCTGAAGGGGTGGGCAGAGACCCAGTACTTC. This gives the protein CAWRLKGWAETQYF.

This clone was seen only a few times. Additional DNA sequences in this sample encode the identical CDR3. The V and J genes are TRBV5-4 and TRBJ2-5, with 10 bases lining up with TRBD2. Per germline, CDR1 SGHNT and CDR2 YYREEE (reference sequence). The CDR3 length is 15 residues. The trim removed 0 bases at V and 3 bases at J, leaving 2 bases unmatched. CDR3 protein: CASSLGGLAEETQYF. The CDR3 DNA is TGTGCCAGCAGCTTGGGAGGACTAGCGGAAGAGACCCAGTACTTC.